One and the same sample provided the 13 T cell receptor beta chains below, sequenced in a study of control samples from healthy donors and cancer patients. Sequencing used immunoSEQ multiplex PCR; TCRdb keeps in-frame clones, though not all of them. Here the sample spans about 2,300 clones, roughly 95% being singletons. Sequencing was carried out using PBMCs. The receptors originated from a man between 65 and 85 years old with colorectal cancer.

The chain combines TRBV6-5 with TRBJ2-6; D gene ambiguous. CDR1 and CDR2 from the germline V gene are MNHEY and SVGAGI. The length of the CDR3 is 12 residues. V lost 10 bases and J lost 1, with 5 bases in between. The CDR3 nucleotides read TGTGCCAACAAGTCTGGGGCCAACGTCCTGACTTTC. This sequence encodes CANKSGANVLTF.

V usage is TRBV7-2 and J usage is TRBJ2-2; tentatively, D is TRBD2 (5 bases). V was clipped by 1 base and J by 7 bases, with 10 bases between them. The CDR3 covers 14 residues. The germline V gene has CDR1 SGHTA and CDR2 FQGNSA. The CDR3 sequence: CASSLVIRGGELFF. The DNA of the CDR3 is TGTGCCAGCAGCTTAGTCATTCGGGGCGGGGAGCTGTTTTTT.

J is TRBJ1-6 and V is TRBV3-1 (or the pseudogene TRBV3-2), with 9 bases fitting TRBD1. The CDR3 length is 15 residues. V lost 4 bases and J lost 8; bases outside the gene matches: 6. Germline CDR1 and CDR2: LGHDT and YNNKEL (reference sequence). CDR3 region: CASSPRTGVHSPLHF. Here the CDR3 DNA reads TGTGCCAGCAGCCCCCGGACAGGGGTGCATTCACCCCTCCACTTT.

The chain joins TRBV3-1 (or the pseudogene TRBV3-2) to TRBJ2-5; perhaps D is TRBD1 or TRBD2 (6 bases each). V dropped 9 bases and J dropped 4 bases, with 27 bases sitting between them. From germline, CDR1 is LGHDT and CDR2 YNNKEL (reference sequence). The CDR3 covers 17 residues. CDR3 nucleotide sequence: TGTGCCAGTACTAGGGGGGTCCGCCGGGCTTGGGGAGAGACCCAGTACTTC. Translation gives CASTRGVRRAWGETQYF.

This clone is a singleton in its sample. CDR3 loop: CASGLDLGGGYTF. The CDR3 DNA reads TGTGCTAGTGGTTTGGACTTAGGCGGCGGCTACACCTTC. The gene calls are TRBV12-5 and TRBJ1-2; D is unclear. The V and J ends lost 1 base and 8 bases respectively, with 11 bases between them. The germline CDR1 and CDR2 sequences are LGHNT and FRNRAP. The CDR3 runs to 13 residues.

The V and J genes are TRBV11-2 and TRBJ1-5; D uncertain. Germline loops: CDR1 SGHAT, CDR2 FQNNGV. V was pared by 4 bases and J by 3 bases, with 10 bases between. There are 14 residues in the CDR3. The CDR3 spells CASSSSRLNQPQHF. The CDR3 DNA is TGTGCCAGCAGCTCCTCCAGGCTCAATCAGCCCCAGCATTTT.

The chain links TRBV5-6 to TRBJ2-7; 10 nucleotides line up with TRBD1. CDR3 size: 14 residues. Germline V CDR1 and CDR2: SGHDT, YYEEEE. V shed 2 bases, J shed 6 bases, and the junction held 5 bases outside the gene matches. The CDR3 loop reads CASSLSGQGSEQYF. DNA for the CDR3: TGTGCCAGCAGCTTATCGGGACAGGGGTCCGAGCAGTACTTC.

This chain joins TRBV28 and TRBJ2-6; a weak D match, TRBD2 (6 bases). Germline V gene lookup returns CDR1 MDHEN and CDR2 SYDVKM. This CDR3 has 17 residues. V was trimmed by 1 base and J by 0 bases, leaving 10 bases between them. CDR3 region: CASSLLGGASGANVLTF. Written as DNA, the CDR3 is TGTGCCAGCAGTTTATTGGGAGGAGCCTCTGGGGCCAACGTCCTGACTTTC.

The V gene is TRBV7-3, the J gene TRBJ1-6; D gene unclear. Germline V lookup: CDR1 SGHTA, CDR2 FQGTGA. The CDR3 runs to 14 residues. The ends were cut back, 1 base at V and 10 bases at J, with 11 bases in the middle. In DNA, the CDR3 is TGTGCCAGCAGCTTAATTCGTCTAGTGTCACCCCTCCACTTT. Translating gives CASSLIRLVSPLHF.

CDR3 in amino acids: CASSFPGTDTQYF. The CDR3 bases are TGTGCCAGCTCGTTCCCAGGCACAGATACGCAGTATTTT. The chain carries TRBV2 and TRBJ2-3; D call uncertain. CDR1 is SNHLY, CDR2 FYNNEI, per germline. The CDR3 extends over 13 amino acids. V lost 8 bases and J 1 base, leaving 10 bases between the germline ends.

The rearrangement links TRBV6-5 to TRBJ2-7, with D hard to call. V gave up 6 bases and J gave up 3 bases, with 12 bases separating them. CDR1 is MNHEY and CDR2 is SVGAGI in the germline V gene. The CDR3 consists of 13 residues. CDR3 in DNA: TGTGCCAGCAGCCGCGTCGGAAACTACGAGCAGTACTTC. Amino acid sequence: CASSRVGNYEQYF.

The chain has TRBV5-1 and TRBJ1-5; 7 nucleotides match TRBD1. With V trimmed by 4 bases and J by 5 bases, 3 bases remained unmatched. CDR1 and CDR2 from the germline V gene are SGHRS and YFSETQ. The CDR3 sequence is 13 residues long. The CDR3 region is CASSLQGDQPQHF. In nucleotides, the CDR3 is TGCGCCAGCAGCCTGCAGGGGGATCAGCCCCAGCATTTT.

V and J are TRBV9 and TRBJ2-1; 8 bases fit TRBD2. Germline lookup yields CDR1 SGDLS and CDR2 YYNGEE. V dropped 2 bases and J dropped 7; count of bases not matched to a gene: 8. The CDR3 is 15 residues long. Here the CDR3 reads CASSVGTSFSNEQFF. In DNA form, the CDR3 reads TGTGCCAGCAGCGTCGGGACTAGTTTTTCAAATGAGCAGTTCTTC.